These 11 T cell receptor beta chains share one sample of origin, sequenced in a study of T cells in Graves' hyperthyroidism and ophthalmopathy. Amplified TCR beta CDR3 regions derived from RNA transcripts. The TCR CDR3 first-round RT-PCR relied on the HTBI primer set. Using its own MiXCR run on the multiplex PCR reads, TCRdb lists one record per CDR3 protein. Of under 700,000 distinct CDR3 sequences in the sample, roughly 50% were seen once. The sequenced sample consisted of peripheral blood or thyroid tissue (not recorded which). These receptors all come from a woman aged 18-29 years with Graves' hyperthyroidism.

This sequence joins TRBV25-1 and TRBJ1-2, with D possibly matching TRBD1 (5 bases). Germline CDR1 reads MGHDK; CDR2 reads SYGVNS. CDR3 length equals 12 residues. Trimming took off 11 bases at V and 2 bases at J, with 12 bases between the two ends. The DNA for the CDR3 is TGTGCCTCCCCCGGGGGGAACTATGGCTACACCTTC. Amino acid sequence: CASPGGNYGYTF.

This chain joins TRBV19 and TRBJ2-7, with 8 bases fitting TRBD2. Per germline, CDR1 LNHDA and CDR2 SQIVND (reference sequence). The CDR3 extends over 16 amino acids. V gave up 3 bases and J gave up 2 bases; unmatched junction bases: 9. This CDR3 is CASSILRGAGAYEQYF. Here the CDR3 DNA reads TGTGCCAGTAGTATCCTCCGGGGAGCGGGGGCCTACGAGCAGTACTTC.

In this sample, this clonotype turned up once. The chain has TRBV25-1 and TRBJ1-4; D unresolved. V lost 6 bases and J lost 8, with 16 bases in between. Germline lookup yields CDR1 MGHDK and CDR2 SYGVNS. The CDR3 is made up of 14 amino acids. The CDR3 DNA reads as TGTGCCAGCAGACCTACTTTGACAAACGAAAAACTGTTTTTT. Translation: CASRPTLTNEKLFF.

The V gene is TRBV14, the J gene TRBJ2-5; no definite D call. The CDR3 is 12 amino acids. Trimming shortened V by 6 bases and J by 4 bases, and 9 bases separated the two germline ends. The germline V gene encodes CDR1 SGHDN and CDR2 FVKESK. CDR3 bases: TGTGCCAGCAGGGGCGTCGGAGAGACCCAGTACTTC. Its protein product is CASRGVGETQYF. The full variable domain, rest sourced from reference TRBV14 and TRBJ2-5, is EAGVTQFPSHSVIEKGQTVTLRCDPISGHDNLYWYRRVMGKEIKFLLHFVKESKQDESGMPNNRFLAERTGGTYSTLKVQPAELEDSGVYFCASRGVGETQYFGPGTRLLVL.

The chain joins TRBV7-2 to TRBJ2-7; D is unclear. This CDR3 is 17 amino acids long. The germline CDR1 and CDR2 sequences are SGHTA and FQGNSA. The V gene lost 5 bases and the J gene lost 3 bases, with 23 bases spanning the gap. CDR3 amino acids: CASSVSDAYVGGYEQYF. CDR3 sequence (DNA): TGTGCCAGCAGCGTTTCGGACGCATACGTTGGTGGCTACGAGCAGTACTTC.

This clonotype showed up many times. V and J are TRBV12-3 or TRBV12-4 and TRBJ1-1, with D tentatively TRBD1 (6 bases). This CDR3 contains 15 residues. Trimming removed 6 bases at V and 4 bases at J, with 18 bases between. In DNA, the CDR3 is TGTGCCAGCAGCCACCTGGGGGGCGGGAGCACTGAAGCTTTCTTT. It yields the protein CASSHLGGGSTEAFF.

V usage is TRBV11-1 and J usage is TRBJ1-2; D is unresolved. Trimming left V 8 bases short and J 0 bases short, with 19 bases between. Germline V gene data show CDR1 as SGHAT and CDR2 as FQDESV (reference sequence). This CDR3 has 16 amino acids. CDR3 loop: CASSPLSDGTNYGYTF. The CDR3 nucleotides read TGTGCCAGCTCACCACTGTCGGACGGGACTAACTATGGCTACACCTTC.

The rearrangement joins TRBV20-1 to TRBJ1-5; the D gene is possibly TRBD1 (5 bases). The CDR3 has 15 amino acids. The V gene lost 1 base and the J gene lost 1 base, with 11 bases spanning the gap. Germline V CDR1 and CDR2: DFQATT, SNEGSKA (reference sequence). In nucleotides, the CDR3 is TGCAGTGCTAGAGGTCGGGGGATGAGCAATCAGCCCCAGCATTTT. This gives the protein CSARGRGMSNQPQHF.

The chain combines TRBV7-9 with TRBJ1-6; D gene uncertain. The CDR3 contains 14 residues. Germline assignment: CDR1 SEHNR and CDR2 FQNEAQ (reference sequence). Trimming shortened V by 6 bases and J by 10 bases, and 16 bases separated the two germline ends. DNA for the CDR3: TGTGCCAGCAGTCCCCTCATGTCCAAATCACCCCTCCACTTT. It specifies CASSPLMSKSPLHF.

The chain links TRBV29-1 to TRBJ1-1; the D gene is possibly TRBD1 (5 bases). This CDR3 spans 13 amino acids. The V and J ends lost 8 bases and 2 bases respectively, with 15 bases between them. Germline loops: CDR1 SQVTM, CDR2 ANQGSEA. CDR3 coding DNA: TGCAGCCGGATGCCCAGGGATAACACTGAAGCTTTCTTT. Residues: CSRMPRDNTEAFF. The variable domain in full, with the rest retrieved from reference TRBV29-1 and TRBJ1-1, is SAVISQKPSRDICQRGTSLTIQCQVDSQVTMMFWYRQQPGQSLTLIATANQGSEATYESGFVIDKFPISRPNLTFSTLTVSNMSPEDSSIYLCSRMPRDNTEAFFGQGTRLTVV.

This clonotype was detected a few times. The gene calls are TRBV2 and TRBJ1-2; a possible D gene is TRBD1 (5 bases). Trimming took off 6 bases at V and 2 bases at J, with 16 bases between the two ends. CDR1 is SNHLY and CDR2 is FYNNEI in the germline V gene. The CDR3 is 15 residues long. CDR3 residues: CASRERQFTNYGYTF. The CDR3 region has the DNA TGTGCCAGCAGGGAGAGACAGTTTACAAACTATGGCTACACCTTC.